The clone carrying this T cell receptor (beta chain) was found many times. What it recognizes is unknown. This specimen belongs to a study of breast tumors, draining lymph nodes, adjacent tissues. TCRdb re-called the multiplex PCR reads with MiXCR, one entry per CDR3 protein. The sample records tens of thousands of distinct CDR3 sequences, around 45% being singletons. CDR3 length equals 15 residues. Trimming cost V 3 bases and J 7 bases, with 19 bases left between them. The germline CDR1 and CDR2 sequences are SGHRS and YFSETQ. The study's findings and limits: Tumor TCR diversity was below lymph nodes but above nontumor tissue. Data fit most tumor T cells coming from lymph node, expanding in tumor. Luminal-like breast cancer showed significantly greater tumor-nontumor repertoire similarity than basal-like breast cancer did.

The receptor comes from a female donor with breast cancer. Some clones in this sample may be carry-over from other donors' samples. The genes are TRBV5-1 and TRBJ2-5; TRBD1 is a possible D gene (6 bases). The specimen was breast tumor tissue. The CDR3 DNA reads as TGCGCCAGCAGCTCGCGCGACAGGCCGGATGGGACCCAGTACTTC. It specifies CASSSRDRPDGTQYF. The variable domain in full, completed from reference TRBV5-1 and TRBJ2-5, reads KAGVTQTPRYLIKTRGQQVTLSCSPISGHRSVSWYQQTPGQGLQFLFEYFSETQRNKGNFPGRFSGRQFSNSRSEMNVSTLELGDSALYLCASSSRDRPDGTQYFGPGTRLLVL.